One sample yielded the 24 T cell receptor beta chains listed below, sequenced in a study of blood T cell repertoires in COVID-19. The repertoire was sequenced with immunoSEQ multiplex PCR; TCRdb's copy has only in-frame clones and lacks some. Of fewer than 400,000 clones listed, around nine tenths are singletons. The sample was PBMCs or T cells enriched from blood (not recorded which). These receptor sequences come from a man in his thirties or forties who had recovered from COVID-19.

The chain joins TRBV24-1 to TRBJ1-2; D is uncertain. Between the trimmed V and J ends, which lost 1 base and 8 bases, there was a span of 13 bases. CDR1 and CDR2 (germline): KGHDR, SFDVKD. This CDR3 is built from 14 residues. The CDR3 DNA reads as TGTGCCACCAGTGATTTCCCCCGCAGGTCCGGCTACACCTTC. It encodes CATSDFPRRSGYTF.

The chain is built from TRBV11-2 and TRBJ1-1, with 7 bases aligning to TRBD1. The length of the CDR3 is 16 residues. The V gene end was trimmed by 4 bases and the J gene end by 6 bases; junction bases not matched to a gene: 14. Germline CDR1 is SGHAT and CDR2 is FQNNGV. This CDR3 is CASSSLPTTGVPEAFF. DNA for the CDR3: TGTGCCAGCAGCTCATTACCCACTACAGGGGTCCCTGAAGCTTTCTTT.

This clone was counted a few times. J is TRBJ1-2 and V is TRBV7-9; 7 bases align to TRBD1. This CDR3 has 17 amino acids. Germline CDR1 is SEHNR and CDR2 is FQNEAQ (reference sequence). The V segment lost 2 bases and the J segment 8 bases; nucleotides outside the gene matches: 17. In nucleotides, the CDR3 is TGTGCCAGCAGCTTAAGACAGGGCAACTCCCCTCTAATCGGCTACACCTTC. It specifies CASSLRQGNSPLIGYTF.

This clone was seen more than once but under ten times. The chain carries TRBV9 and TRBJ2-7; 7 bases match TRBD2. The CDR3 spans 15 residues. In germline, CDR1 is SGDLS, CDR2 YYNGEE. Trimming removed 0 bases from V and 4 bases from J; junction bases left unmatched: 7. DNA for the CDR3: TGTGCCAGCAGCGTAGGAGGGAGGGGTTCGTACGAGCAGTACTTC. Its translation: CASSVGGRGSYEQYF.

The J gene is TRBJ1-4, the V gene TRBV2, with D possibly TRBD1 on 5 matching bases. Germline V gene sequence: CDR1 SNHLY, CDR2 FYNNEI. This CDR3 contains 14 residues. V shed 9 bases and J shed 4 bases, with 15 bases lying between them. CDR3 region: CASSGAGINEKLFF. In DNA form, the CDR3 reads TGTGCCAGTTCAGGCGCAGGGATTAATGAAAAACTGTTTTTT.

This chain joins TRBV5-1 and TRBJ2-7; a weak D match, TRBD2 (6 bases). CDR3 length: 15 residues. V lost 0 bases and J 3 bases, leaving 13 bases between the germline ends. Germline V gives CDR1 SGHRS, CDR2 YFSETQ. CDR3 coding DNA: TGCGCCAGCAGCTTGGGGGGTGCGGGAAACTACGAGCAGTACTTC. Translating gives CASSLGGAGNYEQYF.

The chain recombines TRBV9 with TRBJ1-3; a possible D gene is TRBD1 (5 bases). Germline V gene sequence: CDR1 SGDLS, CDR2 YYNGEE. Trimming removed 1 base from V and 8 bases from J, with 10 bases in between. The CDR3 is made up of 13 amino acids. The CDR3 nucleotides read TGTGCCAGCAGCGTAACAGGAGAGGACACCATATATTTT. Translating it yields CASSVTGEDTIYF.

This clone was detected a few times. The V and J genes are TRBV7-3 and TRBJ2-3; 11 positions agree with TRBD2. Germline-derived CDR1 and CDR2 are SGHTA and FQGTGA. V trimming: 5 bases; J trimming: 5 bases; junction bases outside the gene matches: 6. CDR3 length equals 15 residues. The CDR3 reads CASSPTSGAGDTQYF. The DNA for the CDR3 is TGTGCCAGCAGCCCGACTAGCGGGGCTGGAGATACGCAGTATTTT. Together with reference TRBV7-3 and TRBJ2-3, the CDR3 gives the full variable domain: GAGVSQTPSNKVTEKGKYVELRCDPISGHTALYWYRQSLGQGPEFLIYFQGTGAADDSGLPNDRFFAVRPEGSVSTLKIQRTERGDSAVYLCASSPTSGAGDTQYFGPGTRLTVL.

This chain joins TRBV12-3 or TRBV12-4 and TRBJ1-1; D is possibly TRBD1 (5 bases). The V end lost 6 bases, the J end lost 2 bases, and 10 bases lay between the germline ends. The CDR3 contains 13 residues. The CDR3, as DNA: TGTGCCAGCAGGTCTACAGGTAACACTGAAGCTTTCTTT. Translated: CASRSTGNTEAFF.

The CDR3 sequence is CASSLLEDSYNEQFF. The CDR3 DNA is TGTGCCAGCAGCTTATTGGAGGACTCCTACAATGAGCAGTTCTTC. This chain links TRBV11-2 with TRBJ2-1; TRBD2 might be the D (5 bases). V dropped 2 bases and J dropped 0 bases, with 8 bases sitting between them. From germline, CDR1 is SGHAT and CDR2 FQNNGV. This CDR3 comprises 15 residues. The whole variable domain, remainder taken from reference TRBV11-2 and TRBJ2-1, is EAGVAQSPRYKIIEKRQSVAFWCNPISGHATLYWYQQILGQGPKLLIQFQNNGVVDDSQLPKDRFSAERLKGVDSTLKIQPAKLEDSAVYLCASSLLEDSYNEQFFGPGTRLTVL.

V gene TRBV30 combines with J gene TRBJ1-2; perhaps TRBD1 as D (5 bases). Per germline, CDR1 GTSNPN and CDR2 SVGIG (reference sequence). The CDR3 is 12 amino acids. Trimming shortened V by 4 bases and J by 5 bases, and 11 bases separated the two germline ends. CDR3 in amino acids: CAWTQALYGYTF. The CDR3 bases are TGTGCCTGGACACAGGCCCTTTATGGCTACACCTTC.

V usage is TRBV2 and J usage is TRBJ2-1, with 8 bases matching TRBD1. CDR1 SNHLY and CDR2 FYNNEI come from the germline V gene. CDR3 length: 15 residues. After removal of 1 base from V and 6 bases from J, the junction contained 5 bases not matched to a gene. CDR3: CASSEVWGQANEQFF. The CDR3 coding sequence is TGTGCCAGCAGTGAAGTCTGGGGACAGGCCAATGAGCAGTTCTTC. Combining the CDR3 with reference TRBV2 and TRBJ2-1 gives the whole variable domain EPEVTQTPSHQVTQMGQEVILRCVPISNHLYFYWYRQILGQKVEFLVSFYNNEISEKSEIFDDQFSVERPDGSNFTLKIRSTKLEDSAMYFCASSEVWGQANEQFFGPGTRLTVL.

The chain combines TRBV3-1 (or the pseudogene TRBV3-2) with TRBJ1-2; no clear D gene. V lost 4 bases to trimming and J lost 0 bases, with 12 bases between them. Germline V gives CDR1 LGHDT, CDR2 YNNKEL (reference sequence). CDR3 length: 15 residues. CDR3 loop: CASSPGHFANYGYTF. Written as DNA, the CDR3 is TGTGCCAGCAGCCCAGGCCACTTTGCTAACTATGGCTACACCTTC.

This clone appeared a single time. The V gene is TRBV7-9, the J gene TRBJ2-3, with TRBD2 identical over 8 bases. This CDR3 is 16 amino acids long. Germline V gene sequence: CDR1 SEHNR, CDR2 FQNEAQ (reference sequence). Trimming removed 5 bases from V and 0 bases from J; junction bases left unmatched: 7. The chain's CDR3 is CASSPGGVSSTDTQYF. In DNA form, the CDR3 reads TGTGCCAGCAGCCCCGGGGGGGTGTCTAGCACAGATACGCAGTATTTT.

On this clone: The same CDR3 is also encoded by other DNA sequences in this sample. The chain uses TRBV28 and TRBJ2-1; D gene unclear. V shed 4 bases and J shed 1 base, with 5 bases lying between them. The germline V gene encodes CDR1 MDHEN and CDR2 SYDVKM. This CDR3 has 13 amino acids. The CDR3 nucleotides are TGTGCCAGCAGTTCCCCTTCCTACAATGAGCAGTTCTTC. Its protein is CASSSPSYNEQFF.

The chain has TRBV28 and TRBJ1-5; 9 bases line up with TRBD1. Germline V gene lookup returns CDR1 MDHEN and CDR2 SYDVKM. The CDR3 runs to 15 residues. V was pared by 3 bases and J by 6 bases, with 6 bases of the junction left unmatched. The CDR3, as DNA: TGTGCCAGCAGTTTCCCCGACAGGGGGGGTCAGCCCCAGCATTTT. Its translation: CASSFPDRGGQPQHF.

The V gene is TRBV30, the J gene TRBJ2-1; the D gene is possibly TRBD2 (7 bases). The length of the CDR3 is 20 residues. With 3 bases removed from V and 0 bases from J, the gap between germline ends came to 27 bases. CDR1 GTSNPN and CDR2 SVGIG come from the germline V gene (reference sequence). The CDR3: CAWSRAPSRRGGNSYNEQFF. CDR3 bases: TGTGCCTGGAGCCGCGCCCCGTCCAGAAGGGGGGGGAACTCCTACAATGAGCAGTTCTTC.

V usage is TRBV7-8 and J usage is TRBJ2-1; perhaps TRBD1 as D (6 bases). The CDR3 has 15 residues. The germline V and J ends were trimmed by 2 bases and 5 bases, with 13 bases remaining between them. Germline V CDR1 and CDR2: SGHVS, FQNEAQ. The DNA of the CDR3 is TGTGCCAGCAGCTTATTCAGGGGTCTAAACAATGAGCAGTTCTTC. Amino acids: CASSLFRGLNNEQFF.

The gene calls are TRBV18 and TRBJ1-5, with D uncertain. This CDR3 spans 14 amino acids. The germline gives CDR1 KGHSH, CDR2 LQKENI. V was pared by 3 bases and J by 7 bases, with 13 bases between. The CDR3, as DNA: TGTGCCAGCTCACCCACCTCGGAGTCGCAGCCCCAGCATTTT. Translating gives CASSPTSESQPQHF.

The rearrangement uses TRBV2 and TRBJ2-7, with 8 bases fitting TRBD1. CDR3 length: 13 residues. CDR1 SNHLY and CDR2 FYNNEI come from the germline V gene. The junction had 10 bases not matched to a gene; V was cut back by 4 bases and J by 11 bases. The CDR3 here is CASSANPGGAEYF. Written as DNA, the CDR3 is TGTGCCAGCAGTGCGAACCCAGGGGGCGCGGAGTACTTC.

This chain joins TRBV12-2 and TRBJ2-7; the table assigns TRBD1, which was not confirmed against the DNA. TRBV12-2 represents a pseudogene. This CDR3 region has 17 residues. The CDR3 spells CASRLVRGGQDPYEQYF. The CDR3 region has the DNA TGTGCAAGTCGCTTAGTCCGCGGGGGACAGGATCCCTACGAGCAGTACTTC.

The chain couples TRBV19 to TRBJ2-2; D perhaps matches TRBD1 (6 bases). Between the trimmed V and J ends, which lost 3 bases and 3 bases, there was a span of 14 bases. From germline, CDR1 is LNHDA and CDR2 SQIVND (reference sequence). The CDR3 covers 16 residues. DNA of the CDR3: TGTGCCAGTAGTATGGCGCCACAGGGTGACACCGGGGAGCTGTTTTTT. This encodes CASSMAPQGDTGELFF.

This chain's CDR3 is CASSQDYRGIVRAKNIQYF. CDR3 in DNA: TGTGCCAGCAGCCAGGACTATCGGGGAATTGTGAGGGCCAAAAACATTCAGTACTTC. The chain is built from TRBV7-2 and TRBJ2-4, with a weak D call TRBD2 (6 bases). This CDR3 comprises 19 residues. Germline CDR1 SGHTA, CDR2 FQGNSA. Trimming stripped 5 bases from V and 1 base from J, with 24 bases between. Combining the CDR3 with reference TRBV7-2 and TRBJ2-4 gives the whole variable domain GAGVSQSPSNKVTEKGKDVELRCDPISGHTALYWYRQSLGQGLEFLIYFQGNSAPDKSGLPSDRFSAERTGGSVSTLTIQRTQQEDSAVYLCASSQDYRGIVRAKNIQYFGAGTRLSVL.

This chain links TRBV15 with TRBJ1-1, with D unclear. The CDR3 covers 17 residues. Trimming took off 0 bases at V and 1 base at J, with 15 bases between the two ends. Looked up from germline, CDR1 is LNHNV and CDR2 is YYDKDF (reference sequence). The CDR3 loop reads CATSRDRGVLGNTEAFF. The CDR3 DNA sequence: TGTGCCACCAGCAGAGATCGCGGGGTCTTAGGGAACACTGAAGCTTTCTTT. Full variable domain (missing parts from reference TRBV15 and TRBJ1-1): DAMVIQNPRYQVTQFGKPVTLSCSQTLNHNVMYWYQQKSSQAPKLLFHYYDKDFNNEADTPDNFQSRRPNTSFCFLDIRSPGLGDTAMYLCATSRDRGVLGNTEAFFGQGTRLTVV.